The clone carrying this T cell receptor beta chain was seen once. Its antigen is unknown. The data were obtained in a study of identifying expanded T cells in peripheral blood. Study outcomes and limitations: Variance in clone template counts between approximately 2-week samples significantly increased with total template count across all healthy donors. Over about two and four weeks, about 15 and 19 clones changed, versus roughly 1.1 between replicates.

The repertoire was sequenced with immunoSEQ multiplex PCR; TCRdb's copy has only in-frame clones and lacks some. The data hold 100,000 to 150,000 clones, with roughly 90% observed a single time. Germline V gene lookup returns CDR1 LNHDA and CDR2 SQIVND (reference sequence). Trimming at V came to 3 bases and at J to 0 bases, leaving 3 bases not matched to a gene. CDR3 length equals 15 residues. Sequences were obtained from blood. This sequence was found in a person aged 18 to 70 in good health. The V call is TRBV19, the J call TRBJ1-1; TRBD1 matches 8 bases. The CDR3 region is CASSIRGLMNTEAFF. The CDR3 nucleotides are TGTGCCAGTAGTATCAGGGGGCTCATGAACACTGAAGCTTTCTTT.